The 20 T cell receptor beta chains listed next were all sequenced from one sample in a study of blood T cell repertoires in COVID-19. Only in-frame clones appear in the TCRdb table, and some are missing; sequencing was by immunoSEQ multiplex PCR. The top ten clones hold less than 11% of a sample with approximately 300,000 clones, 85% to 90% of them seen once. The sequencing input was PBMCs or T cells enriched from blood (not recorded which). The receptors were sampled from a woman between 18 and 29 years old who had recovered from COVID-19.

CDR3 sequence: CATSEVLRAFGSPLHF. The CDR3 nucleotides are TGTGCCACCAGTGAAGTATTAAGAGCCTTTGGTTCACCCCTCCACTTT. The chain combines TRBV24-1 with TRBJ1-6; no clear D. The V and J ends lost 4 bases and 9 bases respectively, with 18 bases between them. The germline V gene encodes CDR1 KGHDR and CDR2 SFDVKD. This CDR3 is 16 amino acids long.

The genes are TRBV5-1 and TRBJ2-6; D gene uncertain. The CDR3 length is 17 residues. Germline CDR1 is SGHRS and CDR2 is YFSETQ. V lost 3 bases to trimming and J lost 0 bases, with 13 bases between them. DNA of the CDR3: TGCGCCAGCAGCTCGACTGTTACATCCTCTGGGGCCAACGTCCTGACTTTC. Translation gives CASSSTVTSSGANVLTF.

V is TRBV9 and J is TRBJ2-3; no reliable D call. This CDR3 comprises 13 residues. Germline loops: CDR1 SGDLS, CDR2 YYNGEE. V lost 1 base, J lost 4 bases, and 7 bases lay in between. CDR3 in amino acids: CASSVNIADTQYF. The CDR3 nucleotides read TGTGCCAGCAGCGTAAATATTGCAGATACGCAGTATTTT.

This chain uses TRBV6-5 with TRBJ2-7; 8 bases fit TRBD2. Germline V gene sequence: CDR1 MNHEY, CDR2 SVGAGI. The CDR3 has 14 residues. With 7 bases clipped from V and 2 bases from J, the junction kept 7 bases outside the gene matches. The CDR3 loop is CASNRGGSTYEQYF. The CDR3, as DNA: TGTGCCAGCAACCGGGGGGGATCAACCTACGAGCAGTACTTC.

This clone was counted a single time. The chain recombines TRBV5-1 with TRBJ2-3; TRBD2 aligns across 11 bases. Per germline, CDR1 SGHRS and CDR2 YFSETQ. V lost 4 bases and J lost 1; bases outside the gene matches: 5. The CDR3 is made up of 16 amino acids. CDR3 coding DNA: TGCGCCAGCAGCCCCGTACTAGCGGGGGGCACAGATACGCAGTATTTT. This translates into CASSPVLAGGTDTQYF. Looking up the rest from reference TRBV5-1 and TRBJ2-3 gives the full variable domain: KAGVTQTPRYLIKTRGQQVTLSCSPISGHRSVSWYQQTPGQGLQFLFEYFSETQRNKGNFPGRFSGRQFSNSRSEMNVSTLELGDSALYLCASSPVLAGGTDTQYFGPGTRLTVL.

This clone was seen only once. The V and J genes are TRBV7-3 and TRBJ2-2, with 9 bases aligning to TRBD1. The V gene's germline CDR1 is SGHTA and CDR2 FQGTGA. The CDR3 is 14 amino acids. J was trimmed by 7 bases and V by 4 bases; bases with no gene match: 4. The CDR3: CASSSGTGYGELFF. CDR3 nucleotides: TGTGCCAGCAGCTCCGGGACAGGGTACGGGGAGCTGTTTTTT.

The chain is built from TRBV28 and TRBJ2-1, with TRBD2 matching over 8 bases. The trim removed 4 bases at V and 4 bases at J, leaving 9 bases unmatched. The CDR3 is made up of 16 amino acids. Germline V gene lookup returns CDR1 MDHEN and CDR2 SYDVKM. CDR3 coding DNA: TGTGCCAGCAGTTCCCCTGGGAGCGGGAGTTACAATGAGCAGTTCTTC. Encoded protein: CASSSPGSGSYNEQFF. The whole variable domain, filled in from reference TRBV28 and TRBJ2-1, reads DVKVTQSSRYLVKRTGEKVFLECVQDMDHENMFWYRQDPGLGLRLIYFSYDVKMKEKGDIPEGYSVSREKKERFSLILESASTNQTSMYLCASSSPGSGSYNEQFFGPGTRLTVL.

This chain links TRBV19 with TRBJ1-2; 7 positions match TRBD1. Germline CDR1 is LNHDA and CDR2 is SQIVND (reference sequence). The J segment lost 4 bases and the V segment lost 5 bases, leaving 7 bases of the junction unmatched. There are 14 residues in the CDR3. Written as DNA, the CDR3 is TGTGCCAGTAGTCGACAGGGAAGCTCCTATGGCTACACCTTC. This codes for CASSRQGSSYGYTF. Looking up the rest from reference TRBV19 and TRBJ1-2 gives the full variable domain: DGGITQSPKYLFRKEGQNVTLSCEQNLNHDAMYWYRQDPGQGLRLIYYSQIVNDFQKGDIAEGYSVSREKKESFPLTVTSAQKNPTAFYLCASSRQGSSYGYTFGSGTRLTVV.

The chain carries TRBV4-1 and TRBJ1-2, with D possibly matching TRBD1 (6 bases). Per germline, CDR1 MGHRA and CDR2 YSYEKL. The CDR3 has 16 amino acids. The V gene lost 4 bases and the J gene lost 5 bases, with 20 bases spanning the gap. The CDR3 is CASSLTRDTGLYGYTF. CDR3 coding DNA: TGCGCCAGCAGCCTCACCCGGGACACCGGCTTATATGGCTACACCTTC.

This chain uses TRBV5-4 with TRBJ1-4; 8 bases are a match to TRBD1. The CDR3 totals 15 residues. V lost 1 base, J lost 8 bases, and 7 bases stayed unmatched. In germline, CDR1 is SGHNT, CDR2 YYREEE (reference sequence). The CDR3 bases are TGTGCCAGCAGCTTGATGACAGGGGTAGGGGAAAAACTGTTTTTT. This encodes CASSLMTGVGEKLFF.

This chain uses TRBV5-1 with TRBJ1-1; D gene ambiguous. The V gene lost 2 bases and the J gene lost 2 bases, with 19 bases spanning the gap. The CDR3 is made up of 17 amino acids. The V gene's germline CDR1 is SGHRS and CDR2 YFSETQ. This CDR3 is CASSFSGALGFNTEAFF. The CDR3 nucleotides read TGCGCCAGCAGCTTCTCGGGAGCCCTGGGATTCAACACTGAAGCTTTCTTT.

The chain has TRBV5-6 and TRBJ2-2, with D possibly being TRBD2 (6 bases). The ends were cut back, 3 bases at V and 2 bases at J, with 14 bases in the middle. Germline loops: CDR1 SGHDT, CDR2 YYEEEE. This CDR3 region has 16 residues. CDR3 DNA: TGTGCCAGCAGCTCACAAGGGAGGCTCAACACCGGGGAGCTGTTTTTT. It translates to CASSSQGRLNTGELFF.

The rearrangement uses TRBV18 and TRBJ1-3; 8 nucleotides align to TRBD1. The CDR3 is 17 amino acids. Trimming took 2 bases from V and 0 from J; bases not matched to a gene: 6. The germline gives CDR1 KGHSH, CDR2 LQKENI. CDR3 loop: CASSPGAGGLSGNTIYF. The CDR3 DNA follows: TGTGCCAGCTCACCAGGTGCAGGGGGCCTCTCTGGAAACACCATATATTTT.

The V and J genes are TRBV30 and TRBJ2-7, with 10 bases identical to TRBD2. The CDR3 is 15 residues long. V gave up 2 bases and J gave up 1 base; unmatched junction bases: 5. The germline V gene encodes CDR1 GTSNPN and CDR2 SVGIG (reference sequence). The chain's CDR3 is CAWSSGRAWSYEQYF. CDR3 sequence (DNA): TGTGCCTGGAGTAGCGGGAGGGCCTGGTCCTACGAGCAGTACTTC.

The V and J genes are TRBV2 and TRBJ2-3; 14 bases align to TRBD2. Germline assignment: CDR1 SNHLY and CDR2 FYNNEI. With V trimmed by 7 bases and J by 3 bases, 9 bases remained unmatched. This CDR3 region has 17 residues. The CDR3 DNA is TGTGCCAGCACCGGACTAGCGGGGGGTGATGGAACAGATACGCAGTATTTT. As protein: CASTGLAGGDGTDTQYF.

The chain recombines TRBV27 with TRBJ1-2; D might be TRBD1 (5 bases). Germline CDR1 and CDR2: MNHEY and SMNVEV (reference sequence). The CDR3 is 12 amino acids. The V end lost 6 bases, the J end lost 5 bases, and 10 bases lay between the germline ends. As DNA, the CDR3 is TGTGCCAGCAGGGGTCCAGGGTATGGCTACACCTTC. Amino acid sequence: CASRGPGYGYTF.

The genes are TRBV5-6 and TRBJ1-2; 8 bases map to TRBD1. J gave up 6 bases and V 4 bases, and 8 bases lay outside the gene matches. The CDR3 is made up of 14 amino acids. Germline lookup yields CDR1 SGHDT and CDR2 YYEEEE. The CDR3 here is CASSGSTGVDGYTF. The DNA for the CDR3 is TGTGCCAGCAGCGGCTCGACAGGGGTTGATGGCTACACCTTC.

V is TRBV4-2 and J is TRBJ2-1, with TRBD2 matching 12 bases. CDR3 length equals 15 residues. In germline, CDR1 is LGHNA, CDR2 YNFKEQ. V gave up 3 bases and J gave up 6 bases; unmatched junction bases: 3. The CDR3 spells CASSQSSGRANEQFF. In DNA, the CDR3 is TGTGCCAGCAGCCAGTCTAGCGGGAGGGCCAATGAGCAGTTCTTC.

A word on this clone: Different DNA sequences within this sample yield the same CDR3. V is TRBV9 and J is TRBJ1-5; possible D gene TRBD1, 5 bases. The CDR3 sequence is 15 residues long. Between the trimmed V and J ends, which lost 0 bases and 0 bases, there was a span of 7 bases. Per germline, CDR1 SGDLS and CDR2 YYNGEE. The CDR3 spells CASSVGGNSNQPQHF. CDR3 nucleotide sequence: TGTGCCAGCAGCGTAGGGGGCAATAGCAATCAGCCCCAGCATTTT.

The J gene is TRBJ2-5, the V gene TRBV29-1; D is perhaps TRBD2 (6 bases). The CDR3 consists of 11 residues. V was cut by 7 bases and J by 3 bases, with 9 bases left in between. In germline, CDR1 is SQVTM, CDR2 ANQGSEA. The CDR3 nucleotides read TGCAGCGCCGGAGGGAAAGAGACCCAGTACTTC. This translates into CSAGGKETQYF.